This T cell receptor beta chain came from a study of regulatory T cells in long-lasting Graves disease. Study context: Graves' patients with a new diagnosis had received antithyroid drugs under 3 months. The study, taken as a whole, reports: Patients with persistent disease showed a bias toward TRBV28, TRBJ1-2 and TRBJ2-5.

CDR1 and CDR2 (germline): MNHEY, SVGEGT. The germline V and J ends were trimmed by 2 bases and 0 bases, with 8 bases remaining between them. The CDR3 covers 15 residues. Time point noted: newly diagnosed GD, antithyroid drugs for less than 3 months. Preparation of the TCR library used RNA extracted from PBMCs. The authors built TCR beta libraries using iRepertoire HTBI primers and Arm-PCR of CDR3 regions. Each CDR3 protein gets one entry after TCRdb re-called the multiplex PCR reads with MiXCR. The sample lists about 530,000 distinct CDR3 sequences; roughly a sixth were seen once. This clonotype showed up just once. As yet, its antigen is unknown. A further study also used this sample, focusing on T cells in Graves' hyperthyroidism and ophthalmopathy. From that paper: For Graves' hyperthyroidism to be stable, ophthalmopathy could not progress within 18 months. Most thyroid clonotypes expanded above 0.001 were also detected in blood.

The J gene is TRBJ1-5, the V gene TRBV6-2 or TRBV6-3; no clear D. This clonotype originated in a woman aged 35-65 years with Graves disease. Sample: peripheral blood mononuclear cells (PBMCs), taken at new diagnosis, from a patient treated with antithyroid drugs. CDR3: CASSYGADSNQPQHF. The CDR3 coding sequence is TGTGCCAGCAGTTACGGCGCAGATAGCAATCAGCCCCAGCATTTT.